Sequencing of this T cell receptor (beta chain) was carried out in a study of CDR3 diversity in severe acne. In TCRdb, the PCR reads were re-called with MiXCR into one record per CDR3 protein. The sample shows approximately 79,000 distinct CDR3 sequences, roughly half of them seen only once. From germline, CDR1 is MGHDK and CDR2 SYGVNS. This CDR3 spans 17 amino acids. Trimming removed 2 bases at V and 1 base at J, with 15 bases between. The material sequenced was blood. The rearrangement uses TRBV25-1 and TRBJ1-5; D may be TRBD1 (5 bases). The source is a male donor in good health, serving as a control. CDR3 sequence reads: CASSEAARAFSNQPQHF. In DNA form, the CDR3 reads TGTGCCAGCAGTGAAGCGGCCAGGGCCTTCAGCAATCAGCCCCAGCATTTT.